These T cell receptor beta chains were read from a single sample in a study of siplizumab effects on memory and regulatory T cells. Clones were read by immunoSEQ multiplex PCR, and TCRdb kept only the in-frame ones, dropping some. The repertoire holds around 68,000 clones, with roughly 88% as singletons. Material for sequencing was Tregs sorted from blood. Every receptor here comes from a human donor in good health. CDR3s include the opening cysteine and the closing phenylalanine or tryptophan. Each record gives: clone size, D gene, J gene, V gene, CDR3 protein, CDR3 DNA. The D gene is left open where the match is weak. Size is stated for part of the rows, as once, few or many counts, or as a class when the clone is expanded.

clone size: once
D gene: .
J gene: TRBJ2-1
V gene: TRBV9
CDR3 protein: CASSVGYALAIGQFF
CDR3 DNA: TGTGCCAGCAGCGTAGGTTATGCTCTCGCAATCGGGCAGTTCTTC

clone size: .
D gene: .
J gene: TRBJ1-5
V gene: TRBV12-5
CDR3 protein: CASGFSFDQPQHF
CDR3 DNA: TGTGCTAGTGGTTTTAGTTTCGATCAGCCCCAGCATTTT

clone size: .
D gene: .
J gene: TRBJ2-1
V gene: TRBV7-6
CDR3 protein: CASSSGGEQFF
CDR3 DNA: TGTGCCAGCAGCTCTGGGGGTGAGCAGTTCTTC

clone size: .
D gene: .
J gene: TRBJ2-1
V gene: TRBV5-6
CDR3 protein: CASSIRYNEQFF
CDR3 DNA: TGTGCCAGCAGCATCCGCTACAATGAGCAGTTCTTC

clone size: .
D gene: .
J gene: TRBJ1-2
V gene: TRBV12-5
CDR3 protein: CASGLKLQGSVDYGYTF
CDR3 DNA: TGTGCTAGTGGTTTGAAATTACAGGGATCGGTAGACTATGGCTACACCTTC

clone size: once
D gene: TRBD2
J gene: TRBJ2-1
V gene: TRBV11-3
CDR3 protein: CASSLVSGLAGTAFF
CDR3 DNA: TGTGCCAGCAGCTTGGTCTCGGGACTAGCGGGCACGGCGTTCTTC

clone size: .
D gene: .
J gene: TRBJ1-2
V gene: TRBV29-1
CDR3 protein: CSVGSDRNYGYTF
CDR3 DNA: TGCAGCGTTGGCTCCGACCGGAACTATGGCTACACCTTC

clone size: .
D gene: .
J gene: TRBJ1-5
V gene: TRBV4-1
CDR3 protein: CASSRGNSNQPQHF
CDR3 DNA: TGCGCCAGCAGCCGAGGGAATAGCAATCAGCCCCAGCATTTT

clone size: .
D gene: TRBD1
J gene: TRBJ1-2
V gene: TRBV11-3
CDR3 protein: CASSGQTGAYLPTGYTF
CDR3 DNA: TGTGCCAGCAGCGGGCAGACAGGGGCCTACCTACCCACTGGCTACACCTTC

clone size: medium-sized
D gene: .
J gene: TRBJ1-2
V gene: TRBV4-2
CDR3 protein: CASSLRPPSRGYTF
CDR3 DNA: TGTGCCAGCAGCCTCCGGCCTCCTTCGCGGGGCTACACCTTC

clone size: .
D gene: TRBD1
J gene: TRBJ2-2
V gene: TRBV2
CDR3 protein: CATVLLNRGPGTGELFF
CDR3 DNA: TGTGCCACCGTTCTACTGAACAGGGGCCCTGGTACCGGGGAGCTGTTTTTT

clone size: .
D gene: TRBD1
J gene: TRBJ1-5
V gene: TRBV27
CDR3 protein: CASSQTGPNQPQHF
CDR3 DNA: TGTGCCAGCAGTCAGACAGGGCCTAATCAGCCCCAGCATTTT

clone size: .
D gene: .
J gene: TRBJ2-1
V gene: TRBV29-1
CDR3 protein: CSVSAEWYEQFF
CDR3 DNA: TGCAGCGTGTCAGCGGAATGGTACGAGCAGTTCTTC

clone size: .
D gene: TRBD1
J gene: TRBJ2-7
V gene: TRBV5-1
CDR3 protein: CASSSNTGDFFYEQYF
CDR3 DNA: TGCGCCAGCAGCTCAAATACAGGGGATTTTTTCTACGAGCAGTACTTC

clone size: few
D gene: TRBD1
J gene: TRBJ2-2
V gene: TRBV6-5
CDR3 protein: CASSYRTGSYTGELFF
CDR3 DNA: TGTGCCAGCAGTTACCGGACAGGAAGTTACACCGGGGAGCTGTTTTTT

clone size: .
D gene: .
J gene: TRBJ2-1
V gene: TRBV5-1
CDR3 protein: CASSLEYASENEQFF
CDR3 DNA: TGCGCCAGCAGCTTGGAATATGCTAGCGAAAATGAGCAGTTCTTC

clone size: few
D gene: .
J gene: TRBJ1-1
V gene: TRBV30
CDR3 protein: CAWDQGFTEAFF
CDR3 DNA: TGTGCCTGGGACCAGGGGTTCACTGAAGCTTTCTTT

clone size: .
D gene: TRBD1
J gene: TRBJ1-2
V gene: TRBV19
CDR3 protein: CASSIFGDRALYGYTF
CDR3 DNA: TGTGCCAGTAGTATCTTCGGGGACAGGGCTCTCTATGGCTACACCTTC

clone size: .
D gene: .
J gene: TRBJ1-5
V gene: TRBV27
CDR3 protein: CASSWTKDQPQHF
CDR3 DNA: TGTGCCAGCAGTTGGACAAAAGATCAGCCCCAGCATTTT

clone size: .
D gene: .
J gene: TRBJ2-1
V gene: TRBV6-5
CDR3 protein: CASRAGDEQFF
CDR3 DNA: TGTGCCAGTCGGGCTGGTGATGAGCAGTTCTTC

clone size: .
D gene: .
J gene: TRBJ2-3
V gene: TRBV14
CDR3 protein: CASSQVGGRTDTQYF
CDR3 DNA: TGTGCCAGCAGCCAAGTGGGAGGACGCACAGATACGCAGTATTTT

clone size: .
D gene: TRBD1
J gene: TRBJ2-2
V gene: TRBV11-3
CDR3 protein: CASSRSRGRTGELFF
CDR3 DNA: TGTGCCAGCAGCCGCTCCAGGGGGCGCACCGGGGAGCTGTTTTTT

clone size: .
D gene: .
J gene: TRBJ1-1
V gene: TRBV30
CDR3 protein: CAWSVGTGTEAFF
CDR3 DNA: TGTGCCTGGAGTGTGGGAACGGGGACTGAAGCTTTCTTT

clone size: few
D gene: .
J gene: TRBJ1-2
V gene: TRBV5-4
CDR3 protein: CASSPRGYGYTF
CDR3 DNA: TGTGCCAGCAGCCCACGCGGCTATGGCTACACCTTC

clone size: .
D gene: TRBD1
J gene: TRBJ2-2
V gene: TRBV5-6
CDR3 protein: CASSSLTGATGELFF
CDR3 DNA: TGTGCCAGCAGCTCATTAACAGGGGCCACCGGGGAGCTGTTTTTT

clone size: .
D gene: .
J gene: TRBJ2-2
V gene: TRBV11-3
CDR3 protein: CASSLEGPGELFF
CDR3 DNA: TGTGCCAGCAGCTTAGAGGGTCCCGGGGAGCTGTTTTTT

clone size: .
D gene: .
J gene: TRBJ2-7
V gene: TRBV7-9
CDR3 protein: CASSIAEAYEQYF
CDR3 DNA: TGTGCCAGCAGCATAGCGGAGGCCTACGAGCAGTACTTC

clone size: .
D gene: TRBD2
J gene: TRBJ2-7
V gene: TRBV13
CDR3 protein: CASSPGTSGNYEQYF
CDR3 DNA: TGTGCCAGCAGCCCAGGGACTAGCGGAAACTACGAGCAGTACTTC

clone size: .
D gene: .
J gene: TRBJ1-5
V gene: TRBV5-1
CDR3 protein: CASSTLSNQPQHF
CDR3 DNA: TGCGCCAGCAGCACCCTTAGCAATCAGCCCCAGCATTTT

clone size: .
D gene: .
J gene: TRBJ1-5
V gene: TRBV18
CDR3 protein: CASSPPGVGQPQHF
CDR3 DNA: TGTGCCAGCTCACCACCAGGAGTAGGTCAGCCCCAGCATTTT

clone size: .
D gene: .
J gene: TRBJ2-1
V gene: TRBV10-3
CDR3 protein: CAISETGDPFNEQFF
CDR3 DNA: TGTGCCATCAGTGAGACGGGAGACCCCTTTAATGAGCAGTTCTTC

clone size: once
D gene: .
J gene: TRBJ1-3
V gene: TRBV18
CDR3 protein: CASSLRTEASGNTIYF
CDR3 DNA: TGTGCCAGCTCACTGCGGACCGAGGCCTCCGGAAACACCATATATTTT

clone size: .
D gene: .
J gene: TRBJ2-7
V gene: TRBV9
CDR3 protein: CASSVDGKLAREQYF
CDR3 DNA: TGTGCCAGCAGCGTAGATGGGAAGCTGGCTCGCGAGCAGTACTTC

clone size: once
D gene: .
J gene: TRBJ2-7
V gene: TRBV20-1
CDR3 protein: CSASPGHEQYF
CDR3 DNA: TGCAGTGCTAGCCCGGGACACGAGCAGTACTTC

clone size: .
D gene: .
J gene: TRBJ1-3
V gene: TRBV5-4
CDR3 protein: CASSQGQISGNTIYF
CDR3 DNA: TGTGCCAGCAGTCAAGGACAGATCTCTGGAAACACCATATATTTT

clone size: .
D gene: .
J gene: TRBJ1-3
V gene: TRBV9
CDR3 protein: CASSVDPLRTIYF
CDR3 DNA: TGTGCCAGCAGCGTAGATCCCTTGCGCACCATATATTTT

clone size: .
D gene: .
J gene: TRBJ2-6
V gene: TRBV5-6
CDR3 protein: CASSLGPFSGANVLTF
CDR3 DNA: TGTGCCAGCAGCTTGGGGCCTTTCTCTGGGGCCAACGTCCTGACTTTC

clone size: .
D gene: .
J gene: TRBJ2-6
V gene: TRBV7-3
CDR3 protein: CASSLTASSGANVLTF
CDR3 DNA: TGTGCCAGCAGCTTAACGGCCAGCTCTGGGGCCAACGTCCTGACTTTC

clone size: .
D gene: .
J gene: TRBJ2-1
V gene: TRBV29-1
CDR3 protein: CSVEVRAGEQFF
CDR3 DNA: TGCAGCGTTGAAGTGAGGGCGGGTGAGCAGTTCTTC

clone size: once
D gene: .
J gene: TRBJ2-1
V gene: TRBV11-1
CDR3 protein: CASSPDHEQFF
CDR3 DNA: TGTGCCAGCAGCCCCGACCATGAGCAGTTCTTC

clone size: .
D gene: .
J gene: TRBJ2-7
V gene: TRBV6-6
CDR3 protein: CASRQSSDYEQYF
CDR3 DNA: TGTGCCAGCAGGCAGTCTAGCGACTACGAGCAGTACTTC

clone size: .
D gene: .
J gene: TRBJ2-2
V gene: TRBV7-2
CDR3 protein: CASSLTQINTGELFF
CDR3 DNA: TGTGCCAGCAGCTTAACACAGATAAACACCGGGGAGCTGTTTTTT

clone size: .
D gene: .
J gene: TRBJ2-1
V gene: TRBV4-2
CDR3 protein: CASSQDAGLVGFF
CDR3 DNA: TGTGCCAGCAGCCAAGATGCGGGGTTGGTGGGGTTCTTC

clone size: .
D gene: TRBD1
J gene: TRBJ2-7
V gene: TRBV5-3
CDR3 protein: CASSEWDREQYF
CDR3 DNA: TGTGCCAGCAGCGAGTGGGACAGGGAGCAGTACTTC

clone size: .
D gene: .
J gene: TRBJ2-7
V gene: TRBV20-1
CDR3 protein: CSARGVYEQYF
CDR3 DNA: TGCAGTGCTCGGGGAGTCTACGAGCAGTACTTC

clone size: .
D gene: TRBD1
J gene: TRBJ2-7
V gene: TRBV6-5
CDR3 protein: CASSKGQYEGEQYF
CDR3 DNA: TGTGCCAGCAGTAAGGGACAGTACGAGGGCGAGCAGTACTTC